Listed here are 5 T cell receptor beta chains from one sample, sequenced in a study of cytomegalovirus exposure and HLA in healthy donors. It was with 60 Vbeta and 13 Jbeta primers that the PCR ran. Data came from immunoSEQ multiplex PCR; TCRdb stores just in-frame clones and leaves some out. The sample carries about 110,000 clones, roughly 80% recorded once. Sequencing was carried out using PBMCs. These receptor sequences come from a man between 35 and 55 years old in good health and CMV-seronegative.

The chain uses TRBV6-1 and TRBJ1-2; 12 nucleotides match TRBD1. The J segment lost 4 bases and the V segment lost 4 bases, leaving 13 bases of the junction unmatched. Germline V CDR1 and CDR2: MNHNS, SASEGT. The CDR3 loop spans 18 amino acids. CDR3: CASSGMYEGTGGIYGYTF. The CDR3 DNA is TGTGCCAGCAGTGGGATGTATGAAGGGACAGGGGGCATCTATGGCTACACCTTC.

This clone showed up just once. This chain links TRBV2 with TRBJ2-3; 8 bases line up with TRBD2. CDR3 size: 18 residues. CDR1 and CDR2 (germline): SNHLY, FYNNEI. After removal of 7 bases from V and 2 bases from J, the junction contained 17 bases not matched to a gene. Here the CDR3 reads CASTLPPPSGGITDTQYF. The CDR3 DNA sequence: TGTGCCAGCACCCTACCCCCCCCGTCGGGGGGGATCACAGATACGCAGTATTTT.

This clone was recorded a few times. DNA for the CDR3: TGTGCCAGCAGTGAGGTGAGAGGATGGGACACTGAAGCTTTCTTT. Translated: CASSEVRGWDTEAFF. J is TRBJ1-1 and V is TRBV2; no clear D. Germline loops: CDR1 SNHLY, CDR2 FYNNEI. The V and J ends lost 3 bases and 3 bases respectively, with 14 bases between them. The CDR3 covers 15 residues.

The genes are TRBV18 and TRBJ1-2, with TRBD1 matching 7 bases. CDR3 length: 15 residues. Germline-derived CDR1 and CDR2 are KGHSH and LQKENI. J was trimmed by 4 bases and V by 5 bases; bases with no gene match: 10. The CDR3 DNA reads as TGTGCCAGCTCAAGTGAAACGGGACAGATCTATGGCTACACCTTC. Amino acid sequence: CASSSETGQIYGYTF.

The J gene is TRBJ1-5, the V gene TRBV5-8, with D hard to call. CDR1 SGHTS and CDR2 YDEGEE come from the germline V gene. The CDR3 is 13 residues long. V was pared by 6 bases and J by 7 bases, with 14 bases between. The CDR3 coding sequence is TGTGCCAGCAACGACATATTAAGGCAGCCCCAGCATTTT. It specifies CASNDILRQPQHF. Using reference TRBV5-8 and TRBJ1-5 for the parts outside the CDR3, the full variable domain is EAGVTQSPTHLIKTRGQQATLRCSPISGHTSVYWYQQALGLGLQFLLWYDEGEERNRGNFPPRFSGRQFPNYSSELNVNALELEDSALYLCASNDILRQPQHFGDGTRLSIL.